These T cell receptor beta chains were read from a single sample in a study of cytomegalovirus exposure and HLA in healthy donors. Assay: immunoSEQ multiplex PCR; the TCRdb copy retains only in-frame clones and omits some. Counted here are fewer than 200,000 clones, 85% occurring once; the ten biggest clones make up roughly 15%. Sequenced material: PBMCs. These receptor sequences come from a man aged 18 to 29 in good health and CMV-seropositive. Each CDR3 is given with its conserved first and last residue. The D gene is left open where the match is weak. Clone size appears in some rows only: once, few, many, or a class for an expanded clone.

TRBJ2-7	TRBV10-3	TRBD1	-	TGTGCCATCAGTCTCTCAGGGGGTTCCTACGAGCAGTACTTC	CAISLSGGSYEQYF
TRBJ2-2	TRBV6-1	-	-	TGTGCCAGCAGCGACTCTCGACTAGCCGGGGAGCTGTTTTTT	CASSDSRLAGELFF
TRBJ1-1	TRBV5-1	TRBD1	-	TGCGCCAGCAGCTCTATCGGACAGGGGGGCACTGAAGCTTTCTTT	CASSSIGQGGTEAFF
TRBJ1-2	TRBV30	-	-	TGTGCCTGGAGTGTACAGTCTAACTATGGCTACACCTTC	CAWSVQSNYGYTF
TRBJ2-1	TRBV7-9	TRBD2	-	TGTGCCAGCAGAAGGGGGGCGGCGGGAGGAGGCGATGAGCAGTTCTTC	CASRRGAAGGGDEQFF
TRBJ2-7	TRBV9	TRBD1	-	TGTGCCAGCAGCGTACAGGGGGCTTCATACGAGCAGTACTTC	CASSVQGASYEQYF
TRBJ1-1	TRBV10-3	-	-	TGTGCCATCAGTGAGGGGAGGGAAGCTTTCTTT	CAISEGREAFF
TRBJ1-4	TRBV5-1	-	-	TGCGCCAGCAGCTCATCGACCAGACAGGATGAAAAACTGTTTTTT	CASSSSTRQDEKLFF
TRBJ1-1	TRBV6-6	-	-	TGTGCCAGCAGTTCGAGGGGGATAAACACTGAAGCTTTCTTT	CASSSRGINTEAFF
TRBJ1-2	TRBV2	-	-	TGTGCCAGCAGTGAAACTCCTACAGGCTATGGCTACACCTTC	CASSETPTGYGYTF
TRBJ2-7	TRBV5-4	TRBD2	-	TGTGCCAGCAGTCCTGGGACTAGCGGGAGCGAGCAGTACTTC	CASSPGTSGSEQYF
TRBJ1-4	TRBV30	-	-	TGTGCCCAAGGGGAGGGGGGCGTTTCTGAAAAACTGTTTTTT	CAQGEGGVSEKLFF
TRBJ2-1	TRBV9	-	-	TGTGCCAGCAAAGGAGCGAGCAATGAGCAGTTCTTC	CASKGASNEQFF
TRBJ2-5	TRBV5-6	TRBD1	-	TGTGCCAGCAGCACTACAGGGGTCGAGACCCAGTACTTC	CASSTTGVETQYF
TRBJ1-3	TRBV2	TRBD1	-	TGTGCCAGCAGGGACAGGGGGGCTACCTCTGGAAACACCATATATTTT	CASRDRGATSGNTIYF
TRBJ2-7	TRBV11-2	TRBD1	-	TGTGCCAGCAGCCCCCCGGGACAGGGAATCGGCGAGCAGTACTTC	CASSPPGQGIGEQYF
TRBJ1-2	TRBV28	-	-	TGTGCCAGCAGTTTACGGACGGACTTCTATGGCTACACCTTC	CASSLRTDFYGYTF
TRBJ2-1	TRBV28	TRBD2	-	TGTGCCAGCAGTTTAATACTGGCTAGCGGGCCGATATACAATGAGCAGTTCTTC	CASSLILASGPIYNEQFF
TRBJ2-3	TRBV11-2	-	-	TGTGCCAGCAGCCTTTACAAGGGGGCAGATACGCAGTATTTT	CASSLYKGADTQYF
TRBJ1-5	TRBV18	TRBD1	-	TGTGCCAGCTCACCGGTACTTGGGGACAGGGATTTCCAGCCCCAGCATTTT	CASSPVLGDRDFQPQHF
TRBJ1-2	TRBV29-1	TRBD1	-	TGCAGCACCCGGACAGGGGCCAACTATGGCTACACCTTC	CSTRTGANYGYTF
TRBJ2-7	TRBV20-1	-	-	TGCAGTGCTATCATCGAGGGCGAGCAGTACTTC	CSAIIEGEQYF
TRBJ2-4	TRBV30	-	-	TGTGCCTGCCAGGGTCGGGACATTCAGTACTTC	CACQGRDIQYF
TRBJ2-1	TRBV27	-	-	TGTGCCAGCAGTTTAAGAGGGATGAGTCTATACAATGAGCAGTTCTTC	CASSLRGMSLYNEQFF
TRBJ2-2	TRBV28	-	few	TGTGCCAGCGGTGGTTGGCCCAACACCGGGGAGCTGTTTTTT	CASGGWPNTGELFF
TRBJ2-1	TRBV7-3	TRBD2	-	TGTGCCAGCAGCTTAGGGACTAGTCTATACAATGAGCAGTTCTTC	CASSLGTSLYNEQFF